These 27 T cell receptor beta chains were sequenced from one sample in a study of identical twins. MiXCR, applied by TCRdb to the 5' RACE reads, yields one record per CDR3 protein. The sample has over 550,000 distinct CDR3 sequences, under 8.5% seen once; the top ten hold 1.6%. The data were also submitted as part of a second study, on yellow fever vaccine responses in identical twins.

Sequencing was carried out using PBMCs. The receptors were sampled from a young woman in good health.

The rearrangement uses TRBV29-1 and TRBJ2-7, with 11 positions matching TRBD1. V lost 7 bases, J lost 3 bases, and 11 bases stayed unmatched. Germline CDR1 reads SQVTM; CDR2 reads ANQGSEA. The CDR3 covers 15 residues. CDR3 sequence: CSAATGTGGYYEQYF. DNA of the CDR3: TGCAGCGCAGCAACCGGGACAGGGGGTTACTACGAGCAGTACTTC.

This clonotype was picked up many times. The J gene is TRBJ2-1, the V gene TRBV7-9; D gene unclear. The germline CDR1 and CDR2 sequences are SEHNR and FQNEAQ (reference sequence). V was shortened by 7 bases and J by 5 bases, with 9 bases between the two germline ends. CDR3 size: 12 residues. The CDR3 sequence: CASNYNNNEQFF. The CDR3 coding sequence is TGTGCCAGCAACTACAACAACAATGAGCAGTTCTTC. Full variable domain (outside the CDR3, taken from reference TRBV7-9 and TRBJ2-1): DTGVSQNPRHKITKRGQNVTFRCDPISEHNRLYWYRQTLGQGPEFLTYFQNEAQLEKSRLLSDRFSAERPKGSFSTLEIQRTEQGDSAMYLCASNYNNNEQFFGPGTRLTVL.

This clonotype was observed a few times. V usage is TRBV24-1 and J usage is TRBJ2-1, with 8 bases matching TRBD1. The CDR3 extends over 15 amino acids. Looked up from germline, CDR1 is KGHDR and CDR2 is SFDVKD. With 7 bases clipped from V and 3 bases from J, the junction kept 7 bases outside the gene matches. The chain's CDR3 is CATRPRQGHYNEQFF. DNA for the CDR3: TGTGCCACCAGGCCACGACAGGGGCACTACAATGAGCAGTTCTTC.

The V call is TRBV18, the J call TRBJ2-7; 7 nucleotides match TRBD2. Germline assignment: CDR1 KGHSH and CDR2 LQKENI. The trim removed 3 bases at V and 7 bases at J, leaving 15 bases unmatched. The CDR3 spans 16 residues. The CDR3 loop is CASSPDRRTSDSEQYF. DNA for the CDR3: TGTGCCAGCTCACCCGACCGGAGGACTAGTGATTCGGAGCAGTACTTC.

The chain links TRBV12-3 or TRBV12-4 to TRBJ2-7; possible D gene TRBD2, 5 bases. CDR3 size: 13 residues. V dropped 3 bases and J dropped 3 bases, with 9 bases sitting between them. The CDR3 DNA reads TGTGCCAGCAGTTTGAGCGAGGGCTACGAGCAGTACGTC. Amino acids: CASSLSEGYEQYV.

This clonotype was seen a handful of times. This rearrangement joins TRBV6-5 to TRBJ1-2; 7 bases agree with TRBD1. The germline CDR1 and CDR2 sequences are MNHEY and SVGAGI. The CDR3 has 15 amino acids. V lost 0 bases to trimming and J lost 6 bases; unmatched junction nucleotides: 7. CDR3 sequence reads: CASSYSRGGSNGYTF. CDR3 DNA: TGTGCCAGCAGTTACTCGAGAGGGGGCTCTAATGGCTACACCTTC.

This clonotype was observed many times. V gene TRBV12-3 or TRBV12-4 combines with J gene TRBJ2-1; either TRBD1 or TRBD2 may supply D (5 bases each). The CDR3 contains 17 residues. Trimming cost V 6 bases and J 0 bases, with 18 bases left between them. CDR3 residues: CASRPPTGTSSYNEQFF. The CDR3 coding sequence is TGTGCCAGCAGACCACCTACCGGGACGAGCTCCTACAATGAGCAGTTCTTC.

This clonotype was seen many times. This chain uses TRBV7-9 with TRBJ2-2; D gene ambiguous. CDR1 SEHNR and CDR2 FQNEAQ come from the germline V gene (reference sequence). The CDR3 totals 14 residues. Between the trimmed V and J ends, which lost 4 bases and 1 base, there was a span of 7 bases. The CDR3 DNA follows: TGTGCCAGCAGCTCCAACAGGAACACCGGGGAGCTGTTTTTT. Its protein is CASSSNRNTGELFF.

A few counts support this clonotype. The chain carries TRBV6-4 and TRBJ2-3, with TRBD1 matching 8 bases. Germline CDR1 and CDR2: MRHNA and SNTAGT. V gave up 0 bases and J gave up 3 bases; unmatched junction bases: 5. This CDR3 is 16 amino acids long. CDR3 coding DNA: TGTGCCAGCAGTGACTCCCGCAGGGGGCGGACAGATACGCAGTATTTT. It encodes CASSDSRRGRTDTQYF.

This clonotype was seen only a few times. V and J are TRBV9 and TRBJ2-2; no clear D gene. The CDR3 has 14 amino acids. Germline assignment: CDR1 SGDLS and CDR2 YYNGEE. Trimming removed 0 bases from V and 5 bases from J, with 8 bases in between. CDR3 residues: CASSVGLSTGELFF. The CDR3 DNA reads as TGTGCCAGCAGCGTAGGACTTTCGACCGGGGAGCTGTTTTTT.

This clonotype was counted between two and nine times. J is TRBJ1-2 and V is TRBV5-5, with no clear D. With 0 bases removed from V and 8 bases from J, the gap between germline ends came to 11 bases. This CDR3 has 13 residues. The germline gives CDR1 SGHKS, CDR2 YYEKEE (reference sequence). CDR3 nucleotide sequence: TGTGCCAGCAGCTTGGAACAGACGGGGGGCTACACCTTC. Translation gives CASSLEQTGGYTF. Drawing the rest from reference TRBV5-5 and TRBJ1-2, the complete variable domain is DAGVTQSPTHLIKTRGQQVTLRCSPISGHKSVSWYQQVLGQGPQFIFQYYEKEERGRGNFPDRFSARQFPNYSSELNVNALLLGDSALYLCASSLEQTGGYTFGSGTRLTVV.

This clonotype showed up just a few times. The V and J genes are TRBV27 and TRBJ2-3; unclear D gene. The CDR3 contains 13 residues. Germline CDR1 is MNHEY and CDR2 is SMNVEV (reference sequence). The ends were cut back, 10 bases at V and 1 base at J, with 12 bases in the middle. CDR3: CATRYEGTDTQYF. In nucleotides, the CDR3 is TGTGCCACCCGCTATGAGGGCACAGATACGCAGTATTTT.

Ten or more counts support this clonotype. The chain employs TRBV5-1 and TRBJ2-7; 8 bases are shared with TRBD1. The CDR3 runs to 12 residues. Per the germline V gene, CDR1 is SGHRS and CDR2 is YFSETQ. Trimming at V came to 4 bases and at J to 6 bases, leaving 3 bases not matched to a gene. The CDR3 DNA follows: TGCGCCAGCAGCCCGGACAGGGTCGAGCAGTACTTC. Its protein is CASSPDRVEQYF.

V usage is TRBV29-1 and J usage is TRBJ2-3; TRBD1 matches at 7 bases. V lost 6 bases and J lost 2; bases outside the gene matches: 11. Per the germline V gene, CDR1 is SQVTM and CDR2 is ANQGSEA. There are 15 residues in the CDR3. Written as DNA, the CDR3 is TGCAGCGTACCTACGAGACAGGGATTCACAGATACGCAGTATTTT. This gives the protein CSVPTRQGFTDTQYF.

This clonotype appeared many times. This sequence joins TRBV7-9 and TRBJ2-3; D may be TRBD1 (6 bases). The CDR3 runs to 16 residues. The germline CDR1 and CDR2 sequences are SEHNR and FQNEAQ (reference sequence). The V end lost 6 bases, the J end lost 3 bases, and 19 bases lay between the germline ends. The CDR3 nucleotides read TGTGCCAGCAGTTGGCCCCGGGGACAAACTACAGATACGCAGTATTTT. Translation: CASSWPRGQTTDTQYF.

In the case of this clonotype: At one end the junction does not follow the germline gene, possibly because of a read error. The J gene is TRBJ2-7, the V gene TRBV6-1, with TRBD1 identical over 7 bases. Germline V gives CDR1 MNHNS, CDR2 SASEGT. The CDR3 loop spans 13 amino acids. CDR3 region: CVSTRGQAYEQYF. The CDR3 region has the DNA TGTGTCAGCACCCGAGGACAGGCCTACGAGCAGTACTTC.

The chain carries TRBV20-1 and TRBJ2-5; D call uncertain. Germline V CDR1 and CDR2: DFQATT, SNEGSKA (reference sequence). Between the trimmed V and J ends, which lost 3 bases and 5 bases, there was a span of 13 bases. The CDR3 extends over 13 amino acids. The CDR3 here is CSASRVVRETQYF. The DNA of the CDR3 is TGCAGTGCTAGTCGTGTAGTCAGGGAGACCCAGTACTTC.

This clonotype was counted at least ten times. The CDR3 DNA reads TGCAGCGGGGCAGAAGAGACCCAGTACTTC. This gives the protein CSGAEETQYF. The chain combines TRBV29-1 with TRBJ2-5, with D hard to call. The V and J ends lost 7 bases and 3 bases respectively, with 6 bases between them. Germline CDR1 reads SQVTM; CDR2 reads ANQGSEA. This CDR3 contains 10 residues. Variable domain in full (rest from reference TRBV29-1 and TRBJ2-5): SAVISQKPSRDICQRGTSLTIQCQVDSQVTMMFWYRQQPGQSLTLIATANQGSEATYESGFVIDKFPISRPNLTFSTLTVSNMSPEDSSIYLCSGAEETQYFGPGTRLLVL.

This clonotype appeared many times. The CDR3 region is CSATAPYEQYF. The DNA of the CDR3 is TGCAGCGCCACCGCCCCCTACGAGCAGTACTTC. J is TRBJ2-7 and V is TRBV29-1; no reliable D call. The CDR3 spans 11 residues. Germline V gene sequence: CDR1 SQVTM, CDR2 ANQGSEA. Trimming removed 7 bases from V and 2 bases from J, with 9 bases in between.

The CDR3 spells CSVDLQVITEAFF. CDR3 in DNA: TGCAGCGTTGACCTTCAAGTTATCACTGAAGCTTTCTTT. The V gene is TRBV29-1, the J gene TRBJ1-1, with unresolved D. Trimming shortened V by 3 bases and J by 4 bases, and 12 bases separated the two germline ends. From germline, CDR1 is SQVTM and CDR2 ANQGSEA. This CDR3 is 13 amino acids long.

This clonotype was detected a few times. This chain joins TRBV12-3 or TRBV12-4 and TRBJ1-5; no clear D. The CDR3 sequence is 14 residues long. V lost 5 bases to trimming and J lost 4 bases, with 12 bases between them. DNA of the CDR3: TGTGCCAGCAGTCGGATGGGGTTTAATCAGCCCCAGCATTTT. Its translation is CASSRMGFNQPQHF.

The chain uses TRBV21-1 and TRBJ1-2. TRBV21-1 is termed a pseudogene. CDR3 length equals 11 residues. CDR3 residues: CASKRPRTYTF. CDR3 in DNA: TGTGCCAGCAAAAGACCCCGGACCTACACCTTC.

This clonotype showed up many times. This chain uses TRBV6-1 with TRBJ1-5; D call uncertain. V was clipped by 2 bases and J by 7 bases, with 6 bases between them. Germline values: CDR1 MNHNS, CDR2 SASEGT. This CDR3 is 12 amino acids long. This chain's CDR3 is CASSELGQPQHF. CDR3 bases: TGTGCCAGCAGTGAATTAGGGCAGCCCCAGCATTTT.

This clonotype came up many times. This chain connects TRBV12-3 or TRBV12-4 to TRBJ2-4; perhaps TRBD2 as D (6 bases). V was shortened by 3 bases and J by 0 bases, with 9 bases between the two germline ends. This CDR3 is 15 amino acids long. CDR3 amino acids: CASSFGGRAKNIQYF. DNA for the CDR3: TGTGCCAGCAGTTTCGGGGGACGAGCCAAAAACATTCAGTACTTC.

The chain employs TRBV14 and TRBJ2-2; 7 bases line up with TRBD1. The trim removed 4 bases at V and 4 bases at J, leaving 12 bases unmatched. This CDR3 region has 17 residues. Germline lookup yields CDR1 SGHDN and CDR2 FVKESK. The CDR3 region has the DNA TGTGCCAGCAGCCGCGGACAGGTGGAGACTCTCACCGGGGAGCTGTTTTTT. It codes for CASSRGQVETLTGELFF.

Many counts were recorded for this clonotype. The gene calls are TRBV5-1 and TRBJ2-1, with D possibly being TRBD2 (5 bases). Per the germline V gene, CDR1 is SGHRS and CDR2 is YFSETQ. Trimming removed 4 bases from V and 6 bases from J, with 20 bases in between. This CDR3 is 16 amino acids long. CDR3 loop: CASSRGLSGFSNEQFF. Here the CDR3 DNA reads TGCGCCAGCAGCCGCGGACTGTCGGGATTTTCCAATGAGCAGTTCTTC. Using reference TRBV5-1 and TRBJ2-1 for the parts outside the CDR3, the full variable domain is KAGVTQTPRYLIKTRGQQVTLSCSPISGHRSVSWYQQTPGQGLQFLFEYFSETQRNKGNFPGRFSGRQFSNSRSEMNVSTLELGDSALYLCASSRGLSGFSNEQFFGPGTRLTVL.

This clonotype was counted a few times. The V and J genes are TRBV20-1 and TRBJ2-1; tentatively, D is TRBD1 or TRBD2 (5 bases each). The germline V gene has CDR1 DFQATT and CDR2 SNEGSKA (reference sequence). This CDR3 region has 13 residues. V lost 0 bases to trimming and J lost 7 bases, with 10 bases between them. The CDR3 nucleotides are TGCAGTGCTAGAGATGGGACCCTTAATGAGCAGTTCTTC. Protein sequence: CSARDGTLNEQFF.